These 14 T cell receptor beta chains share one sample of origin, sequenced in a study of molecular identifiers for immune sequencing clone quantification. TCRdb re-called the PCR reads through MiXCR, storing one row per CDR3 protein. The sample carries roughly 93,000 distinct CDR3 sequences, around 17% recorded once. Material for sequencing was naive CD8+ T cells from blood, with Jurkat cell RNA spiked in. Subset of the sample: FACS-sorted CD8+CD4-CCR7+CD45RA+ naive T cells. These receptor sequences come from a human donor in good health. Some libraries in this study had Jurkat cell RNA spiked in.

In its sample, this clonotype was seen many times. The chain uses TRBV11-2 and TRBJ2-4, with 7 bases matching TRBD1. Germline trimming cut 5 bases from V and 3 bases from J; bases unmatched to any gene: 4. CDR1 is SGHAT and CDR2 is FQNNGV in the germline V gene. This CDR3 spans 14 amino acids. As DNA, the CDR3 is TGTGCCAGCAGCCCGGGACAGCTCAAAAACATTCAGTACTTC. Amino acid sequence: CASSPGQLKNIQYF.

This clonotype was counted many times. V and J are TRBV4-1 and TRBJ2-3, with TRBD1 as a possible D gene (5 bases). The V end lost 4 bases, the J end lost 1 base, and 12 bases lay between the germline ends. Germline values: CDR1 MGHRA, CDR2 YSYEKL. The CDR3 has 15 residues. The CDR3, as DNA: TGCGCCAGCAGCCCATGGGGCGGAGGCACAGATACGCAGTATTTT. It yields the protein CASSPWGGGTDTQYF.

There are many counts of this clonotype. The chain links TRBV5-5 to TRBJ2-3; D gene ambiguous. The CDR3 totals 15 residues. Germline V gene sequence: CDR1 SGHKS, CDR2 YYEKEE (reference sequence). The V end lost 0 bases, the J end lost 0 bases, and 8 bases lay between the germline ends. CDR3 in amino acids: CASSLVEQSTDTQYF. The CDR3 DNA reads as TGTGCCAGCAGCTTGGTGGAGCAGAGCACAGATACGCAGTATTTT.

In its sample, this clonotype was seen many times. The chain joins TRBV4-3 to TRBJ2-3; D possibly corresponds to TRBD2 (5 bases). Trimming cost V 1 base and J 6 bases, with 14 bases left between them. CDR3 size: 15 residues. Germline V lookup: CDR1 LGHNA, CDR2 YSLEER. The CDR3 DNA is TGCGCCAGCAGCCAAGGAGGGCGGGTAGAGGATACGCAGTATTTT. This codes for CASSQGGRVEDTQYF.

Remarks on this clonotype: This may stem from a read error, because a much larger clone lies one nucleotide away. The J gene is TRBJ2-7, the V gene TRBV25-1; possible D gene TRBD2, 6 bases. Trimming took 2 bases from V and 9 from J, leaving 14 bases between them. Germline V gives CDR1 MGHDK, CDR2 SYGVNS. This CDR3 comprises 13 residues. The chain's CDR3 is CASSEAGRNGQYF. DNA of the CDR3: TGTGCCAGCAGTGAAGCAGGGAGGAACGGGCAGTACTTC.

There are many counts of this clonotype. The rearrangement uses TRBV7-9 and TRBJ2-3, with 7 bases aligning to TRBD1. The length of the CDR3 is 15 residues. Germline V gene data show CDR1 as SEHNR and CDR2 as FQNEAQ (reference sequence). V shed 3 bases and J 5 bases; nucleotides not matched to a gene: 8. CDR3: CASSFKDRVVDTQYF. CDR3 nucleotides: TGTGCCAGCAGCTTCAAAGACAGGGTGGTAGATACGCAGTATTTT.

The table lists this clonotype with a few counts. CDR3 in DNA: TGTGCCAGCAGCCCCAATAGGGGGGAGGGAAATGAAAAACTGTTTTTT. Translating gives CASSPNRGEGNEKLFF. The chain combines TRBV12-3 or TRBV12-4 with TRBJ1-4, with D possibly matching TRBD1 (6 bases). CDR3 length: 16 residues. Trimming removed 6 bases from V and 5 bases from J, with 19 bases in between.

This clonotype was recorded at least ten times. The J gene is TRBJ2-7, the V gene TRBV6-5; D ambiguous. Germline assignment: CDR1 MNHEY and CDR2 SVGAGI. V lost 2 bases and J 1 base, leaving 6 bases between the germline ends. The length of the CDR3 is 13 residues. The CDR3 here is CASSYTESYEQYF. In nucleotides, the CDR3 is TGTGCCAGCAGTTACACAGAATCCTACGAGCAGTACTTC.

The sample holds many counts of this clonotype. This CDR3 reads CASSPGRSSYYEQYF. The CDR3 region has the DNA TGTGCCAGCAGCCCCGGCCGGAGTAGCTACTACGAGCAGTACTTC. V and J are TRBV5-6 and TRBJ2-7; D is undetermined. The CDR3 has 15 residues. V gave up 4 bases and J gave up 3 bases, with 17 bases separating them. Per the germline V gene, CDR1 is SGHDT and CDR2 is YYEEEE.

Turning to this clonotype: A much larger clonotype is one base distant, so this may be a read error. The chain uses TRBV19 and TRBJ2-7; TRBD1 might be the D (7 bases). The CDR3 contains 13 residues. CDR1 is LNHDA, CDR2 SQIVND, per germline (reference sequence). The CDR3 DNA sequence: TGTGCCGGTAGTGCGGCAGGGGGGTACGAGCAGTACTTC. It yields the protein CAGSAAGGYEQYF. Combining the CDR3 with reference TRBV19 and TRBJ2-7 gives the whole variable domain DGGITQSPKYLFRKEGQNVTLSCEQNLNHDAMYWYRQDPGQGLRLIYYSQIVNDFQKGDIAEGYSVSREKKESFPLTVTSAQKNPTAFYLCAGSAAGGYEQYFGPGTRLTVT.

This clonotype was counted many times. This chain connects TRBV6-1 to TRBJ2-7; D may be TRBD1 (6 bases). Germline values: CDR1 MNHNS, CDR2 SASEGT. The CDR3 loop spans 15 amino acids. Trimming took 1 base from V and 0 from J, leaving 10 bases between them. The CDR3 DNA sequence: TGTGCCAGCAGTGAAGTAGCAGGGGTCTCCTACGAGCAGTACTTC. Translation: CASSEVAGVSYEQYF.

Concerning this clonotype itself: This clone may be a read error of a much larger clone one base away. The CDR3 spells CASGQAYGAAVYEQYF. In DNA form, the CDR3 reads TGCGCCAGCGGCCAAGCTTACGGGGCGGCGGTCTACGAGCAGTACTTC. V and J are TRBV4-3 and TRBJ2-7; D tentatively fits TRBD1 or TRBD2 (5 bases each). The CDR3 covers 16 residues. CDR1 is LGHNA and CDR2 is YSLEER in the germline V gene.

This clonotype has at least ten counts. CDR3 sequence (DNA): TGTGCCTGGAGTGACATCTCGAACACTGAAGCTTTCTTT. It codes for CAWSDISNTEAFF. This sequence joins TRBV30 and TRBJ1-1, with D unresolved. V gave up 1 base and J gave up 1 base, with 7 bases separating them. The CDR3 totals 13 residues. Germline loops: CDR1 GTSNPN, CDR2 SVGIG (reference sequence).

The table lists this clonotype with many counts. J is TRBJ1-1 and V is TRBV6-2 or TRBV6-3; a possible D gene is TRBD1 (5 bases). CDR1 is MNHEY and CDR2 is SVGEGT in the germline V gene. The CDR3 has 17 residues. V gave up 2 bases and J gave up 5 bases, with 21 bases separating them. CDR3 sequence reads: CASSYKRDSLLETEAFF. The CDR3, as DNA: TGTGCCAGCAGTTACAAAAGGGACTCCCTGCTGGAGACTGAAGCTTTCTTT.